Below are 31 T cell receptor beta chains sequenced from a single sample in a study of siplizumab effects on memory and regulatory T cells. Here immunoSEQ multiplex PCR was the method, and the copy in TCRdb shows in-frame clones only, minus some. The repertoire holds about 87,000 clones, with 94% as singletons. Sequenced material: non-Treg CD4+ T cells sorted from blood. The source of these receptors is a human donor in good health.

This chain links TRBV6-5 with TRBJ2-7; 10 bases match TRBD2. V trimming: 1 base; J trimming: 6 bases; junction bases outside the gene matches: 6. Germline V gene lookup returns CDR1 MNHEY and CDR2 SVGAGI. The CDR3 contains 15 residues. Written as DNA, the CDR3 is TGTGCCAGCAGTTACTTCAGCGGGGGGGCCGGCGAGCAGTACTTC. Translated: CASSYFSGGAGEQYF.

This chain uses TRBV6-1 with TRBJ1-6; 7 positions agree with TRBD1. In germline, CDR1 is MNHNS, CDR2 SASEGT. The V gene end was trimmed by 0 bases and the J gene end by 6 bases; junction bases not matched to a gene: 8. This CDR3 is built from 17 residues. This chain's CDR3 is CASSEAYGQASNSPLHF. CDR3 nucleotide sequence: TGTGCCAGCAGTGAAGCGTATGGACAGGCAAGTAATTCACCCCTCCACTTT.

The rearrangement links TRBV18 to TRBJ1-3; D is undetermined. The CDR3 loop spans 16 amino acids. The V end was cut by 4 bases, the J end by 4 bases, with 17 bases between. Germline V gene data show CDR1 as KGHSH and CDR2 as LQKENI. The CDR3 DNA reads TGTGCCAGCTCACGCTTCCAGAGAGGCGGAGGAAACACCATATATTTT. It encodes CASSRFQRGGGNTIYF.

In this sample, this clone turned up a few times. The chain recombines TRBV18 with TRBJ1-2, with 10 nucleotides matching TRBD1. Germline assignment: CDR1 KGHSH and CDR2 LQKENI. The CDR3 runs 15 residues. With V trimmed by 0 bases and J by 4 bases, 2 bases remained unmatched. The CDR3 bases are TGTGCCAGCTCACCACCTAGGACAGGGGGCTATGGCTACACCTTC. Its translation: CASSPPRTGGYGYTF.

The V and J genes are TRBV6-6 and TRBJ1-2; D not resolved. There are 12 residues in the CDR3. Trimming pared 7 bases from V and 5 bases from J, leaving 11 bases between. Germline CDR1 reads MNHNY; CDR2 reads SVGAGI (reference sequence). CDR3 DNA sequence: TGTGCCAGCACTCCGGGCTCATATGGCTACACCTTC. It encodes CASTPGSYGYTF.

The CDR3 nucleotides are TGTGCCAGCAGCTTAGCGCAAGGGACAGCTGGAAACACCATATATTTT. It encodes CASSLAQGTAGNTIYF. The rearrangement joins TRBV7-9 to TRBJ1-3; the match to TRBD1 covers 7 bases. V lost 0 bases to trimming and J lost 2 bases; unmatched junction nucleotides: 4. The germline V gene encodes CDR1 SEHNR and CDR2 FQNEAQ (reference sequence). The CDR3 runs 16 residues.

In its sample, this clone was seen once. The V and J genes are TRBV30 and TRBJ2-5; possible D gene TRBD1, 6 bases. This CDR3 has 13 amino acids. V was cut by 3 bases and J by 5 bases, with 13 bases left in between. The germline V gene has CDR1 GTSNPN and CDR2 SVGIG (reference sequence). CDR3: CAWSRDNLETQYF. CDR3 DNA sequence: TGTGCCTGGAGCCGGGACAATCTGGAGACCCAGTACTTC.

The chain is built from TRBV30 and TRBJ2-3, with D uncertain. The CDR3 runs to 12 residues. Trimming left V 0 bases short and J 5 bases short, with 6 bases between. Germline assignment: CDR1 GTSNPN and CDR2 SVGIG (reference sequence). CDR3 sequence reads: CAWSVLRDTQYF. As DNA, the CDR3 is TGTGCCTGGAGTGTACTAAGAGATACGCAGTATTTT.

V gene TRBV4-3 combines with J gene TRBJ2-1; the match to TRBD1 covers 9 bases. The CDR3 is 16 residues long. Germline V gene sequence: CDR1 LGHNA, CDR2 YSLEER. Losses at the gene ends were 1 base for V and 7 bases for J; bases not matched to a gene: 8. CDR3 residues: CASSQAVGTGYNEQFF. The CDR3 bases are TGCGCCAGCAGCCAAGCCGTCGGGACAGGGTATAATGAGCAGTTCTTC.

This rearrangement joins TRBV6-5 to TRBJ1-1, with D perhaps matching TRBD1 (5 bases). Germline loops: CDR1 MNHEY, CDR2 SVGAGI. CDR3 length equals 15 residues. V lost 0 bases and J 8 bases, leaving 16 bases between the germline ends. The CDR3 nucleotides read TGTGCCAGCAGTTACTCGGGGGGAGGGGTGAGGGAAGCTTTCTTT. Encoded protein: CASSYSGGGVREAFF.

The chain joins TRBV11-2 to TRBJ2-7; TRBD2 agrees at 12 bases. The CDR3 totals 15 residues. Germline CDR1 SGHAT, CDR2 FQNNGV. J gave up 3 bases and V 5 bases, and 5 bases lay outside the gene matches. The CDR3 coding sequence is TGTGCCAGCAGCCTTGGACTAGCGGGACTCTACGAGCAGTACTTC. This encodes CASSLGLAGLYEQYF. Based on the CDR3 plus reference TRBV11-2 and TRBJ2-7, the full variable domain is EAGVAQSPRYKIIEKRQSVAFWCNPISGHATLYWYQQILGQGPKLLIQFQNNGVVDDSQLPKDRFSAERLKGVDSTLKIQPAKLEDSAVYLCASSLGLAGLYEQYFGPGTRLTVT.

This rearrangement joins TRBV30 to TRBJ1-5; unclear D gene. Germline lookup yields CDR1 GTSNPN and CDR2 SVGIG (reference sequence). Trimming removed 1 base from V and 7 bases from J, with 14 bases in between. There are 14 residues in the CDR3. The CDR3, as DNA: TGTGCCTGGAGTGACACGGGTTTTCGGCAGCCCCAGCATTTT. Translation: CAWSDTGFRQPQHF.

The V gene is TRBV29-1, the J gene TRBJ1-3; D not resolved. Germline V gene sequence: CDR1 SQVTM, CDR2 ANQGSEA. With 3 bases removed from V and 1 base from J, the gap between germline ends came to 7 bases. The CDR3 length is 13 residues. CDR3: CSVDGLSGNTIYF. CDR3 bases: TGCAGCGTTGATGGTCTTTCTGGAAACACCATATATTTT.

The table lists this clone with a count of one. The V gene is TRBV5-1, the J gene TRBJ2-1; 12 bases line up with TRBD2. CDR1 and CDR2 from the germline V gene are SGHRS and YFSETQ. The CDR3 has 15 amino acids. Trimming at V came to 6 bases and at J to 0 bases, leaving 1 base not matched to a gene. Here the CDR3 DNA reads TGCGCCAGCAAACTAGCGGGGGGCTCCTACAATGAGCAGTTCTTC. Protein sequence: CASKLAGGSYNEQFF.

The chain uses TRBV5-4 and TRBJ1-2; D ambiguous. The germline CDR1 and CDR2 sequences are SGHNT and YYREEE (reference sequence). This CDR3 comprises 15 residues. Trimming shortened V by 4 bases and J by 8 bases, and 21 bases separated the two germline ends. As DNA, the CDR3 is TGTGCCAGCAGCCCCCCCCCGGGAGCCGGTCGGGGCTACACCTTC. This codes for CASSPPPGAGRGYTF.

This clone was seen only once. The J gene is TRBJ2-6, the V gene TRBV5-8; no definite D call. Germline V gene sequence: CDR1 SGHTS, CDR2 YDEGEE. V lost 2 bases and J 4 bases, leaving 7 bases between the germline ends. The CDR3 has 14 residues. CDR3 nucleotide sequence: TGTGCCAGCAGCTTAGGGTCGGGGGCCAACGTCCTGACTTTC. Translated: CASSLGSGANVLTF.

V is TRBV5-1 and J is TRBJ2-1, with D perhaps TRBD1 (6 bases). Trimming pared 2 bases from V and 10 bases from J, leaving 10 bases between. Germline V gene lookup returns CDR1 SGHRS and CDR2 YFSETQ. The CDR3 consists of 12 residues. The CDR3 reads CASSFDRPEQFF. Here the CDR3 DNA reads TGCGCCAGCAGCTTTGACAGGCCGGAGCAGTTCTTC.

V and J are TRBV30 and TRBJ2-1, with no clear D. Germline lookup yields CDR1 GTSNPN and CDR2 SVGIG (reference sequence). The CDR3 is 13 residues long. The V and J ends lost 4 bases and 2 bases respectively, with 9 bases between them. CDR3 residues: CAWMGSPYNEQFF. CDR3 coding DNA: TGTGCCTGGATGGGTTCCCCCTACAATGAGCAGTTCTTC.

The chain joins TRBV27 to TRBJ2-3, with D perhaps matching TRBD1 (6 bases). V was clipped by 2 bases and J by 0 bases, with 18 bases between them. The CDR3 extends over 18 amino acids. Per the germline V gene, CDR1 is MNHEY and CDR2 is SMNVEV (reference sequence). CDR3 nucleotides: TGTGCCAGCAGTTTAGGGTCCATGTTTAGGGGGAGCACAGATACGCAGTATTTT. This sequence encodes CASSLGSMFRGSTDTQYF.

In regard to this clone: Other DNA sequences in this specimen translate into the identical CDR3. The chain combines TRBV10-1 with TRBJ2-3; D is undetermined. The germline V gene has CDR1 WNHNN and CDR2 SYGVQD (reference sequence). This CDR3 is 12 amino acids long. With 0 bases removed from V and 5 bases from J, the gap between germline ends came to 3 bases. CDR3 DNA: TGCGCCAGCAGTGAGTCGGGAGATACGCAGTATTTT. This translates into CASSESGDTQYF.

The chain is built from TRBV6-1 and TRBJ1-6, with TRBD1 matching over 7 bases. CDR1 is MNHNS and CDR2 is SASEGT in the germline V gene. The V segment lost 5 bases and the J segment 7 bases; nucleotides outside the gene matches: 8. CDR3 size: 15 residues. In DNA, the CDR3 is TGTGCCAGCAGTACCTCGACAGGGACCAATTCACCCCTCCACTTT. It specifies CASSTSTGTNSPLHF.

The CDR3 DNA reads TGTGCCAGCAGCCCTGGCCCCGTGCCGACGAGGGAGACCCAGTACTTC. Translating gives CASSPGPVPTRETQYF. V is TRBV5-5 and J is TRBJ2-5, with D unresolved. Germline lookup yields CDR1 SGHKS and CDR2 YYEKEE (reference sequence). The CDR3 is 16 amino acids. V gave up 4 bases and J gave up 5 bases, with 21 bases separating them.

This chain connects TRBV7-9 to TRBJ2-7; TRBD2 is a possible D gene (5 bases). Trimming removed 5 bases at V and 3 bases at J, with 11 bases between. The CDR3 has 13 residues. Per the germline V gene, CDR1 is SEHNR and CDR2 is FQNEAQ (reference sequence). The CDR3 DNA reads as TGTGCCAGCAGCCCCGGGGATCTCTACGAGCAGTACTTC. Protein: CASSPGDLYEQYF.

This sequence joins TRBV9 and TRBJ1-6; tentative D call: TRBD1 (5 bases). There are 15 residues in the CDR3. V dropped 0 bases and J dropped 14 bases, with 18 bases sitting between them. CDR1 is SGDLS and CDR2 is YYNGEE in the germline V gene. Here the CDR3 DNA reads TGTGCCAGCAGCGTAGTAGCGGGGGAGGGGATGACCCTCCACTTT. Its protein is CASSVVAGEGMTLHF.

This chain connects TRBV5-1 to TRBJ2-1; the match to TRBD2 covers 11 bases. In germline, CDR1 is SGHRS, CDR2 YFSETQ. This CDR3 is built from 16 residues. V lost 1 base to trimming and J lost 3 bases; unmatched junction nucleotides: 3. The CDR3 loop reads CASSLTGTSGYNEQFF. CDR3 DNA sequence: TGCGCCAGCAGCTTGACTGGGACTAGCGGCTACAATGAGCAGTTCTTC.

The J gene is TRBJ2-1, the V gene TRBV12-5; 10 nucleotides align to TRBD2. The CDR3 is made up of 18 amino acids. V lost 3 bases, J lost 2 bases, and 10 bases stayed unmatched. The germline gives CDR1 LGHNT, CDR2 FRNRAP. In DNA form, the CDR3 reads TGTGCTAGTGGTTTCCTTCTCTCCGGGACTAGCGCCTACAATGAGCAGTTCTTC. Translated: CASGFLLSGTSAYNEQFF. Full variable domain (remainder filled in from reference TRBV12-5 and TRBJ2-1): DARVTQTPRHKVTEMGQEVTMRCQPILGHNTVFWYRQTMMQGLELLAYFRNRAPLDDSGMPKDRFSAEMPDATLATLKIQPSEPRDSAVYFCASGFLLSGTSAYNEQFFGPGTRLTVL.

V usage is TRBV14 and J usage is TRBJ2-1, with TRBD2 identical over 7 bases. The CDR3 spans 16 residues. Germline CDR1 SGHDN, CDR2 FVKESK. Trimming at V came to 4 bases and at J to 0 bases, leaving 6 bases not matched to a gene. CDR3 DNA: TGTGCCAGCAGCCGGGGGTGGGAGGGCTCCTACAATGAGCAGTTCTTC. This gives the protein CASSRGWEGSYNEQFF.

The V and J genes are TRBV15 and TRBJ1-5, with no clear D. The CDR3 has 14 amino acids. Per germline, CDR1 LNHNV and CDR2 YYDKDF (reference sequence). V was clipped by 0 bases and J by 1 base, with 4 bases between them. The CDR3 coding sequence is TGTGCCACCAGCAGAGATATAAGCAATCAGCCCCAGCATTTT. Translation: CATSRDISNQPQHF.

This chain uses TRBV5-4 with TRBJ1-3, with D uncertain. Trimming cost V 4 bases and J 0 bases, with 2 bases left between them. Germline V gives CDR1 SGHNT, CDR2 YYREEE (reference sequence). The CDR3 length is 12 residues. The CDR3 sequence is CASSPSGNTIYF. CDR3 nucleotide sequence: TGTGCCAGCAGCCCCTCTGGAAACACCATATATTTT.

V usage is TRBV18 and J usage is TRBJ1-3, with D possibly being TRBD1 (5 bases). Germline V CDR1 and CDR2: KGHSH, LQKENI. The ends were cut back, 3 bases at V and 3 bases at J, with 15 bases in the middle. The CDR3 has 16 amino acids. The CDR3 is CASSPGRPPDGNTIYF. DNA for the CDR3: TGTGCCAGCTCACCGGGGCGACCACCGGATGGAAACACCATATATTTT.

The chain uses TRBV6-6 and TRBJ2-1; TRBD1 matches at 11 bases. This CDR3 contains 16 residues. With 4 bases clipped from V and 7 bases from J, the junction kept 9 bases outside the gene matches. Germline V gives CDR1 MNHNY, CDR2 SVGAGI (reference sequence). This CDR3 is CASSSQWDRGANEQFF. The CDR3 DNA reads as TGTGCCAGCAGTTCACAGTGGGACAGGGGGGCGAATGAGCAGTTCTTC.